Below, 2 T cell receptor beta chains from the same sample are listed, as sequenced in a study of response to subunit inactivated influenza vaccine. TCRdb re-called the RT-PCR reads with MiXCR, one entry per CDR3 protein. This table holds roughly 710,000 distinct CDR3 sequences, around 13% found once. The specimen was PBMCs from blood, collected less than 15 days before vaccination. Every receptor here comes from a man in his forties or fifties who received an inactivated influenza vaccine.

This clonotype came up a few times. The genes are TRBV12-3 or TRBV12-4 and TRBJ2-7, with D possibly TRBD1 on 6 matching bases. V was cut by 7 bases and J by 4 bases, with 17 bases left in between. CDR3 length: 14 residues. CDR3 residues: CASNFGGVIYEQYF. The CDR3 DNA reads TGTGCCAGCAATTTTGGGGGCGTAATTTACGAGCAGTACTTC.

The V call is TRBV7-9, the J call TRBJ2-7; perhaps TRBD2 as D (7 bases). Germline CDR1 is SEHNR and CDR2 is FQNEAQ (reference sequence). CDR3 length equals 16 residues. The germline V and J ends were trimmed by 5 bases and 0 bases, with 17 bases remaining between them. The CDR3 DNA reads as TGTGCCAGCAGCCAGGGAGGGCAGGGGATCTCCTACGAGCAGTACTTC. It codes for CASSQGGQGISYEQYF.